This section outlines one T cell receptor beta chain sequence together with its context. A clone one base away is much larger, so this may be a read error. Building of the TCR beta libraries involved iRepertoire HTBI primers and Arm-PCR of CDR3 regions. TCRdb independently ran MiXCR on the multiplex PCR reads; one entry per CDR3 protein. Of under 800,000 distinct CDR3 sequences in the sample, 15% to 20% were seen once. The record originates from a study of regulatory T cells in long-lasting Graves disease. Across the study: Graves' patients, diagnosed recently, had received antithyroid drugs under 3 months.

Time point given: newly diagnosed GD, antithyroid drugs for less than 3 months. RNA isolated from PBMCs was used to make the TCR library. These data were also reused for a study on T cells in Graves' hyperthyroidism and ophthalmopathy. That source reports: Most thyroid clonotypes expanded above 0.001 were also detected in blood.

The sample in question was peripheral blood mononuclear cells (PBMCs), obtained at new diagnosis, from a patient treated with antithyroid drugs. The receptor's source is a woman in her twenties or thirties with Graves disease.

The CDR3, as DNA: TGTGCCAGCAGTTTCGGGACTAGAGCCTCCGGTGAGCAGTACTTC. Residues: CASSFGTRASGEQYF. The J gene is TRBJ2-7, the V gene TRBV27; 8 bases align to TRBD2. The junction had 11 bases not matched to a gene; V was cut back by 3 bases and J by 7 bases. Germline-derived CDR1 and CDR2 are MNHEY and SMNVEV (reference sequence). The CDR3 has 15 amino acids.